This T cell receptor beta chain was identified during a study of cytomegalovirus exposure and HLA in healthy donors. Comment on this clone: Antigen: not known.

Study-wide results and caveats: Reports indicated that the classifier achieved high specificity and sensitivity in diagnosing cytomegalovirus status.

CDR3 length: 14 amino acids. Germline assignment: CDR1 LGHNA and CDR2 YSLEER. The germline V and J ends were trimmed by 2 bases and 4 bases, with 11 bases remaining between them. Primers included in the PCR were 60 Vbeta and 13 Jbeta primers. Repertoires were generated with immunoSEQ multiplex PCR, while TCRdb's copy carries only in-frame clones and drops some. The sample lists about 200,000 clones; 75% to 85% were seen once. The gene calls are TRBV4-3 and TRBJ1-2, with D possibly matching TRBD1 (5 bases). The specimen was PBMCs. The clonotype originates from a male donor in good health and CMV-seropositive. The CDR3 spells CASSQQGLGYGYTF. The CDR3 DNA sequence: TGCGCCAGCAGCCAACAGGGATTGGGCTATGGCTACACCTTC.